The present TCR beta chain was sequenced within a study of metastatic and nonmetastatic thyroid tumors. Study as a whole: Both malignant and benign thyroid patients supplied peripheral blood and tumor or nodule tissue samples, across which the repertoires of these patients were then compared. Study-wide points: Reports indicated that malignant thyroid tumors showed significantly higher TCR beta diversity than benign nodules did, in blood and tumor.

Per the original methods: To classify distant metastasis in papillary thyroid cancer, a model was built from CDR3 differences across clinicopathological groups. TCRdb called clones again from the PCR reads with MiXCR. The V and J calls follow TCRdb's processing rather than the paper's. The sample contains under 25,000 clones, roughly 15% of which appear only once. V dropped 3 bases and J dropped 4 bases, with 9 bases sitting between them. This CDR3 comprises 13 residues. Concerning this clone itself: What it recognizes is unknown.

Not a single patient had been given any form of treatment at any point before undergoing thyroid surgery. The clonotype originates from a female donor with papillary thyroid cancer or a benign thyroid nodule (not recorded which). Some clones in this sample may be carry-over from other donors' samples. The V gene is TRBV12-3 or TRBV12-4, the J gene TRBJ1-2, with D perhaps TRBD1 (6 bases). Sequencing used blood. This CDR3 reads CASSLGGAYGYTF. The CDR3 bases are TGTGCCAGCAGTTTGGGGGGCGCCTATGGCTACACCTTC.